This T cell receptor beta chain was observed in a study of T cell changes during pregnancy in multiple sclerosis. This clone has only a few counts. Method: immunoSEQ multiplex PCR; TCRdb's copy keeps in-frame clones and lacks some. The table has tens of thousands of clones, over 85% seen once. This specimen consisted of peripheral blood, obtained in the second trimester of pregnancy. The TCR comes from a female donor with multiple sclerosis, enrolled in a pregnancy study.

The CDR3 DNA is TGTGCCAGCAGCTTGGGCACATCAGGGGTTTCACCCCTCCACTTT. It is translated as CASSLGTSGVSPLHF. The chain couples TRBV7-9 to TRBJ1-6, with a weak D call TRBD1 (6 bases). V was pared by 3 bases and J by 9 bases, with 15 bases between. Germline CDR1 is SEHNR and CDR2 is FQNEAQ (reference sequence). The CDR3 loop spans 15 amino acids. Drawing the rest from reference TRBV7-9 and TRBJ1-6, the complete variable domain is DTGVSQNPRHKITKRGQNVTFRCDPISEHNRLYWYRQTLGQGPEFLTYFQNEAQLEKSRLLSDRFSAERPKGSFSTLEIQRTEQGDSAMYLCASSLGTSGVSPLHFGNGTRLTVT.